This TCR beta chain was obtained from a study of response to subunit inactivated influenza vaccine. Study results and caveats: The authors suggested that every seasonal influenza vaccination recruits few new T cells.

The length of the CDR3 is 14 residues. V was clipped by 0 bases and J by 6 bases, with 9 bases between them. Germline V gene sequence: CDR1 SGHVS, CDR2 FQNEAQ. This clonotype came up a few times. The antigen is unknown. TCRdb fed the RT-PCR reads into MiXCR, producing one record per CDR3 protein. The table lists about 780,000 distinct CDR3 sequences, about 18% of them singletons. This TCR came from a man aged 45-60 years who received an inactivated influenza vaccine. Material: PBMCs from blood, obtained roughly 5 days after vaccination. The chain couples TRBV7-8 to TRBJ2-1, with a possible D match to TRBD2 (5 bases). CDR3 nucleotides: TGTGCCAGCAGCTTAGCTGGGCTAGCCAATGAGCAGTTCTTC. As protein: CASSLAGLANEQFF.